The following is a TCR beta chain sequence with its context. Its target is not known. This specimen comes from a study of beta chain features in type 1 diabetes. Study-wide findings and caveats: Insertion counts at VDJ junctions were lower in type 1 diabetes patients, who also showed more deletions there. Type 1 diabetes patients showed a moderate but significant shortening of TCRB CDR3s in all four CD4+ subsets.

All of the isolated RNA was reverse transcribed, so expressed TCRB transcripts were sequenced. The protocol was immunoSEQ multiplex PCR, while the TCRdb copy is restricted to in-frame clones and leaves out a portion. The profile shows 95,000 to 150,000 clones, about a sixth of them singletons. The CDR3 consists of 12 residues. Unmatched junction bases numbered 1, after V lost 5 bases and J lost 4 bases. Germline V lookup: CDR1 KGHSH, CDR2 LQKENI. The material sequenced was central memory CD4+ T cells from blood. The receptor was isolated from a man aged 30 to 45 with type 1 diabetes. V usage is TRBV18 and J usage is TRBJ1-2, with 7 bases that match TRBD1. The CDR3 DNA reads as TGTGCCAGCTCAAGGGACAGCTATGGCTACACCTTC. It encodes CASSRDSYGYTF. The entire variable domain, with the rest obtained from reference TRBV18 and TRBJ1-2, is as follows: NAGVMQNPRHLVRRRGQEARLRCSPMKGHSHVYWYRQLPEEGLKFMVYLQKENIIDESGMPKERFSAEFPKEGPSILRIQQVVRGDSAAYFCASSRDSYGYTFGSGTRLTVV.